The next 18 T cell receptor beta chains were all read from a single sample in a study of shared clonotypes between healthy human individuals. Produced via immunoSEQ multiplex PCR; TCRdb's table is partial and in-frame only. The top ten hold around 0.4% of the sample, which has approximately 2,300,000 clones, 85% to 95% seen once. Sequences were obtained from naive CD4+ T cells from PBMCs. Noted subset: CD45RA+ positively selected. The receptor source for this set is a man aged 18 to 29 in good health. Some clones in this sample may be carry-over from other donors' samples.

This clone was seen a single time. The gene calls are TRBV7-3 and TRBJ2-1, with D tentatively TRBD2 (7 bases). Germline values: CDR1 SGHTA, CDR2 FQGTGA. The V end was cut by 5 bases, the J end by 7 bases, with 18 bases between. The CDR3 loop spans 15 amino acids. CDR3: CASSQGGGASNEQFF. CDR3 DNA sequence: TGTGCCAGCAGCCAAGGGGGAGGGGCAAGTAATGAGCAGTTCTTC.

This chain uses TRBV21-1 with TRBJ1-2. TRBV21-1 is listed as a pseudogene. CDR3 length equals 16 residues. DNA of the CDR3: TGTGCCAGCAGAAGCTCATTAGCTACAAAAGACTATGGCTACACCTTC. Translated, it gives CASRSSLATKDYGYTF.

The chain combines TRBV11-2 with TRBJ1-1; D is uncertain. Germline V gene sequence: CDR1 SGHAT, CDR2 FQNNGV. The CDR3 sequence is 16 residues long. V was clipped by 0 bases and J by 0 bases, with 11 bases between them. CDR3 loop: CASSLDSRVMNTEAFF. CDR3 bases: TGTGCCAGCAGCTTAGATTCGCGGGTCATGAACACTGAAGCTTTCTTT.

This clone was found a few times. The gene calls are TRBV5-1 and TRBJ1-5, with D possibly TRBD1 on 5 matching bases. V was pared by 1 base and J by 7 bases, with 12 bases between. This CDR3 contains 14 residues. Looked up from germline, CDR1 is SGHRS and CDR2 is YFSETQ. The CDR3 DNA reads TGCGCCAGCAGCTTGTATGGCAGGGACCAGCCCCAGCATTTT. It yields the protein CASSLYGRDQPQHF.

The CDR3, as DNA: TGTGCCACCAATTCCTACTCCACACAGGGGAGGTTCTCTGGAAACACCATATATTTT. Translated: CATNSYSTQGRFSGNTIYF. V is TRBV28 and J is TRBJ1-3, with 7 bases that match TRBD1. The CDR3 is 19 amino acids. Trimming cost V 10 bases and J 0 bases; bases outside gene matches: 21. The germline V gene has CDR1 MDHEN and CDR2 SYDVKM. Supplemented by reference TRBV28 and TRBJ1-3, the full variable domain reads DVKVTQSSRYLVKRTGEKVFLECVQDMDHENMFWYRQDPGLGLRLIYFSYDVKMKEKGDIPEGYSVSREKKERFSLILESASTNQTSMYLCATNSYSTQGRFSGNTIYFGEGSWLTVV.

The rearrangement uses TRBV6-5 and TRBJ1-6; the D is unclear. Trimming took off 4 bases at V and 7 bases at J, with 11 bases between the two ends. Germline V lookup: CDR1 MNHEY, CDR2 SVGAGI. The CDR3 is 14 amino acids. CDR3 residues: CASSFGPMNSPLHF. The CDR3 DNA follows: TGTGCCAGCAGTTTCGGCCCGATGAATTCACCCCTCCACTTT.

The V and J genes are TRBV6-5 and TRBJ2-5; TRBD2 matches at 8 bases. The CDR3 is made up of 14 amino acids. The ends lost 4 bases at V and 11 bases at J; junction bases unmatched: 12. Germline CDR1 and CDR2: MNHEY and SVGAGI. CDR3 nucleotides: TGTGCCAGCAGTTTACGCGGGTCGGGAGGGCGACAGTACTTC. Translating gives CASSLRGSGGRQYF.

In the case of this clone: The sample has other DNA sequences that encode this CDR3 too. V usage is TRBV29-1 and J usage is TRBJ2-5, with D hard to call. Trimming took 1 base from V and 1 from J, leaving 4 bases between them. The CDR3 is 12 amino acids. The germline V gene has CDR1 SQVTM and CDR2 ANQGSEA. For the CDR3, the DNA is TGCAGCGTTGAAGGGGTCCAAGAGACCCAGTACTTC. It specifies CSVEGVQETQYF. The full variable domain, completed using reference TRBV29-1 and TRBJ2-5, is SAVISQKPSRDICQRGTSLTIQCQVDSQVTMMFWYRQQPGQSLTLIATANQGSEATYESGFVIDKFPISRPNLTFSTLTVSNMSPEDSSIYLCSVEGVQETQYFGPGTRLLVL.

V is TRBV28 and J is TRBJ2-1; 14 bases are a match to TRBD2. Germline assignment: CDR1 MDHEN and CDR2 SYDVKM. The CDR3 sequence is 20 residues long. Trimming at V came to 6 bases and at J to 6 bases, leaving 19 bases not matched to a gene. The CDR3 DNA reads as TGTGCCAGCAGCTCCTCCGCCAGGGGTGGACTAGCGGGAGGCTCCAATGAGCAGTTCTTC. It translates to CASSSSARGGLAGGSNEQFF.

As regards this clone: The sample holds other DNA sequences that translate to the same CDR3. The J gene is TRBJ1-5, the V gene TRBV19; TRBD1 aligns across 9 bases. V shed 1 base and J 7 bases; nucleotides not matched to a gene: 5. The CDR3 length is 15 residues. Germline CDR1 is LNHDA and CDR2 is SQIVND (reference sequence). The CDR3 bases are TGTGCCAGTAGTATAGGGGGACAGGGAGGGCAGCCCCAGCATTTT. Translated, it gives CASSIGGQGGQPQHF.

In this sample, this clone turned up once. The V gene is TRBV6-5, the J gene TRBJ2-2; unclear D gene. This CDR3 region has 14 residues. The germline V and J ends were trimmed by 8 bases and 5 bases, with 15 bases remaining between them. Germline V gene data show CDR1 as MNHEY and CDR2 as SVGAGI. The CDR3 DNA is TGTGCCAGCTGGGTGGAGCCCGGGACCGGGGAGCTGTTTTTT. Its translation: CASWVEPGTGELFF.

J is TRBJ1-1 and V is TRBV6-5; 7 positions match TRBD1. The V segment lost 6 bases and the J segment 0 bases; nucleotides outside the gene matches: 4. Germline CDR1 reads MNHEY; CDR2 reads SVGAGI. The CDR3 contains 14 residues. The CDR3 loop reads CASRTGTVNTEAFF. The CDR3, as DNA: TGTGCCAGCAGAACCGGGACAGTGAACACTGAAGCTTTCTTT.

This clone was observed once. J is TRBJ2-5 and V is TRBV5-1, with TRBD1 matching over 7 bases. The trim removed 3 bases at V and 2 bases at J, leaving 4 bases unmatched. Germline V gene data show CDR1 as SGHRS and CDR2 as YFSETQ. The CDR3 is 14 residues long. Here the CDR3 DNA reads TGCGCCAGCAGCTATGGGACAGCTCAAGAGACCCAGTACTTC. Protein sequence: CASSYGTAQETQYF.

The rearrangement links TRBV7-9 to TRBJ1-1; D gene unclear. The CDR3 contains 13 residues. Germline V gene data show CDR1 as SEHNR and CDR2 as FQNEAQ (reference sequence). V was cut by 5 bases and J by 4 bases, with 11 bases left in between. The DNA for the CDR3 is TGTGCCAGCAGCAAAGTAGAAGGCACTGAAGCTTTCTTT. Translation: CASSKVEGTEAFF.

The V gene is TRBV28, the J gene TRBJ2-5; D uncertain. Germline V gives CDR1 MDHEN, CDR2 SYDVKM. The CDR3 runs 18 residues. V shed 5 bases and J shed 0 bases, with 22 bases lying between them. CDR3 nucleotide sequence: TGTGCCAGCAGTACCCATTCCACGACGGGCCGGTACCAAGAGACCCAGTACTTC. This codes for CASSTHSTTGRYQETQYF.

The J gene is TRBJ2-7, the V gene TRBV7-3; 9 bases agree with TRBD1. Trimming at V came to 4 bases and at J to 6 bases, leaving 4 bases not matched to a gene. CDR3 length: 13 residues. The germline CDR1 and CDR2 sequences are SGHTA and FQGTGA. The DNA for the CDR3 is TGTGCCAGCAGCTCAGGACAGGGGAGCGAGCAGTACTTC. Translating it yields CASSSGQGSEQYF.

This chain connects TRBV30 to TRBJ1-5, with D perhaps TRBD1 (6 bases). Trimming left V 3 bases short and J 1 base short, with 13 bases between. CDR1 GTSNPN and CDR2 SVGIG come from the germline V gene (reference sequence). The CDR3 length is 15 residues. CDR3 nucleotide sequence: TGTGCCTGGAGCGGGGGGACAATCAGCAATCAGCCCCAGCATTTT. Translation: CAWSGGTISNQPQHF.

V gene TRBV6-5 combines with J gene TRBJ1-1, with D tentatively TRBD1 (6 bases). The CDR3 runs to 14 residues. Per germline, CDR1 MNHEY and CDR2 SVGAGI. Trimming left V 7 bases short and J 6 bases short, with 18 bases between. This CDR3 is CASKRIQGMAEAFF. In DNA, the CDR3 is TGTGCCAGCAAACGAATACAGGGAATGGCTGAAGCTTTCTTT.